This T cell receptor (beta chain) was obtained from a study of T cells after yellow fever vaccination (dated by TCRdb to the late 2010s). Some background on the complete study: Libraries from fractions with low cell numbers were prepared with the SMART-Seq v4 Ultra Low Input RNA kit. Blood samples were taken at several timepoints before and after primary and secondary immunization, and bulk PBMC replicates and cell subsets were isolated. Two healthy male donors made up the cohort, one aged 18 to 29 years and the other aged 30 to 40 years. To track T-cell clones before and after primary and booster YFV17D yellow fever vaccination, bulk TCR alpha and beta repertoires were sequenced longitudinally.

Study-wide conclusions, independent of this receptor: Computational filtering was required because FACS-sorted repertoires could contain abundant contaminating clonotypes from the bulk population. The study included only a couple of donors, which limits how far the findings can be generalized. A small share of clonotypes was detected in both CD4 and CD8 compartments, with the overlap likely arising from convergent recombination. After the booster, most clones that had expanded after primary vaccination were detected again (around 95% of CD4 and over 75% of CD8), suggesting broad maintenance of memory. The secondary T-cell response was found to be weaker but faster than the primary response, with a peak reached on day 5 rather than on day 15.

TCR cDNA was synthesized by 5'RACE template switching, which introduced a universal primer site and unique molecular identifiers. Priming for cDNA synthesis came from both the TCR alpha and TCR beta constant segments. Library amplification used two PCR steps, and the second PCR step added sample barcodes and sequencing adapters. Sequencing of libraries was performed on Illumina HiSeq 2500 (2x100 bp) or NovaSeq (2x150 bp). The paper's processing steps were these. Reads were demultiplexed and collapsed into UMI consensus sequences with MIGEC, and V(D)J alignment was performed with MiXCR. Vaccine-responding clonotypes were identified with edgeR using replicate PBMC samples, with FDR below 0.01 and a log2 fold change above 5 up to day 15 being required. CD4 or CD8 identity was assigned to each bulk clonotype according to whether the clonotype was present at higher abundance in the sequenced CD4 repertoire or the sequenced CD8 repertoire. The raw public data were reprocessed by TCRdb itself: fastp quality trimming at Q25, MiXCR clonotype calling, in-frame beta chains only. Under each unique CDR3 protein, matching rows form one entry showing the most common genes and DNA. These V and J calls rely on TCRdb rather than the paper's analysis. For this sample the table gives hundreds of thousands of distinct CDR3 sequences, of which 9% to 15% were detected only once. The ten most abundant clones make up around 14% of the sample.

The sample holds a few counts of this clonotype. Its antigen target is currently unknown. No much larger clone exists at a distance of one base, and base qualities are not known. The label giving this sample's treatment or condition can be read as: live attenuated yellow fever vaccine strain. At each blood-draw timepoint, two biological replicates of bulk PBMCs were collected. A standard Ficoll-Paque protocol was used to isolate PBMCs from peripheral blood. TriZol was used to extract RNA from bulk PBMCs, from CD4 and CD8 fractions, and from dextramer-positive and dextramer-negative fractions. The sequenced sample was PBMCs, obtained on the day of the yellow fever booster vaccination. The clonotype originates from a man aged 25-45 years who received the YFV17D yellow fever vaccine.

DNA sequence: TGTGCCAGCAGCTTACTGGGACAGGGTGGTGAGCAGTTCTTC. Translated, it gives CASSLLGQGGEQFF. This chain is built from TRBV7-2 and TRBJ2-1, with 9 bases aligning to TRBD1. CDR1 and CDR2 were assigned from the germline V gene as SGHTA and FQGNSA. Ends trimmed: V by 2 bases, J by 9 bases; bases unmatched to a gene: 5. The CDR3 contains 14 residues, cysteine and phenylalanine counted. This entry keeps only the CDR3 DNA: 42 bases, framed from base 1.